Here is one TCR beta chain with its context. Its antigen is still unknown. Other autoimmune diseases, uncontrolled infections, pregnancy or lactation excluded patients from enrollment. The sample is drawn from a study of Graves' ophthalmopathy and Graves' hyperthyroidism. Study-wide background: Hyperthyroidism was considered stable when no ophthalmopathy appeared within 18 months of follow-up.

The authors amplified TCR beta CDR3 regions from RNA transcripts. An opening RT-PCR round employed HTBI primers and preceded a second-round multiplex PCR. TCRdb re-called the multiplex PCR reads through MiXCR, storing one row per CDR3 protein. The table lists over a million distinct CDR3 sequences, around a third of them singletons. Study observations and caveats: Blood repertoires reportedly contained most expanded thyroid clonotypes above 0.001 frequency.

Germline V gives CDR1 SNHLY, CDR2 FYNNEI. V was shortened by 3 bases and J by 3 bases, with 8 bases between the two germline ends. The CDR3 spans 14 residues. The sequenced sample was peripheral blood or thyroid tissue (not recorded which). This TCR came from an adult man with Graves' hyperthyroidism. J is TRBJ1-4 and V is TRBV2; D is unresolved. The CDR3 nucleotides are TGTGCCAGCAGTGACGACGGACCTAATGAAAAACTGTTTTTT. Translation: CASSDDGPNEKLFF.